A single T cell receptor (beta chain) is shown here with its context. As originally analysed: Reference gene primer amplification gave estimated nucleated cell counts. Some clones are missing from TCRdb's copy, which holds only in-frame ones; the method was immunoSEQ multiplex PCR. That table furnishes V, J and clone size, whereas the DNA furnished D and trimming. This table has approximately 53,000 clones, 82% appearing once. The sample is drawn from a study of blood T cell repertoires in COVID-19. Study at large: Whether acute or convalescent, the COVID-19 samples came from the United States, Italy and Spain. Sample material is recorded as cDNA or gDNA derived from T cells, B-cell-depleted T cells, or PBMCs.

With V trimmed by 7 bases and J by 8 bases, 8 bases remained unmatched. The CDR3 contains 14 residues. CDR1 MNHEY and CDR2 SVGAGI come from the germline V gene. This receptor was identified in a woman aged 60-70 years with acute or convalescent COVID-19. The sequencing sample was made of peripheral blood. The V gene is TRBV6-5, the J gene TRBJ1-4; TRBD1 agrees at 9 bases. The CDR3 sequence: CASIQDRGVEKLFF. CDR3 sequence (DNA): TGTGCCAGCATTCAGGACAGGGGAGTCGAAAAACTGTTTTTT.